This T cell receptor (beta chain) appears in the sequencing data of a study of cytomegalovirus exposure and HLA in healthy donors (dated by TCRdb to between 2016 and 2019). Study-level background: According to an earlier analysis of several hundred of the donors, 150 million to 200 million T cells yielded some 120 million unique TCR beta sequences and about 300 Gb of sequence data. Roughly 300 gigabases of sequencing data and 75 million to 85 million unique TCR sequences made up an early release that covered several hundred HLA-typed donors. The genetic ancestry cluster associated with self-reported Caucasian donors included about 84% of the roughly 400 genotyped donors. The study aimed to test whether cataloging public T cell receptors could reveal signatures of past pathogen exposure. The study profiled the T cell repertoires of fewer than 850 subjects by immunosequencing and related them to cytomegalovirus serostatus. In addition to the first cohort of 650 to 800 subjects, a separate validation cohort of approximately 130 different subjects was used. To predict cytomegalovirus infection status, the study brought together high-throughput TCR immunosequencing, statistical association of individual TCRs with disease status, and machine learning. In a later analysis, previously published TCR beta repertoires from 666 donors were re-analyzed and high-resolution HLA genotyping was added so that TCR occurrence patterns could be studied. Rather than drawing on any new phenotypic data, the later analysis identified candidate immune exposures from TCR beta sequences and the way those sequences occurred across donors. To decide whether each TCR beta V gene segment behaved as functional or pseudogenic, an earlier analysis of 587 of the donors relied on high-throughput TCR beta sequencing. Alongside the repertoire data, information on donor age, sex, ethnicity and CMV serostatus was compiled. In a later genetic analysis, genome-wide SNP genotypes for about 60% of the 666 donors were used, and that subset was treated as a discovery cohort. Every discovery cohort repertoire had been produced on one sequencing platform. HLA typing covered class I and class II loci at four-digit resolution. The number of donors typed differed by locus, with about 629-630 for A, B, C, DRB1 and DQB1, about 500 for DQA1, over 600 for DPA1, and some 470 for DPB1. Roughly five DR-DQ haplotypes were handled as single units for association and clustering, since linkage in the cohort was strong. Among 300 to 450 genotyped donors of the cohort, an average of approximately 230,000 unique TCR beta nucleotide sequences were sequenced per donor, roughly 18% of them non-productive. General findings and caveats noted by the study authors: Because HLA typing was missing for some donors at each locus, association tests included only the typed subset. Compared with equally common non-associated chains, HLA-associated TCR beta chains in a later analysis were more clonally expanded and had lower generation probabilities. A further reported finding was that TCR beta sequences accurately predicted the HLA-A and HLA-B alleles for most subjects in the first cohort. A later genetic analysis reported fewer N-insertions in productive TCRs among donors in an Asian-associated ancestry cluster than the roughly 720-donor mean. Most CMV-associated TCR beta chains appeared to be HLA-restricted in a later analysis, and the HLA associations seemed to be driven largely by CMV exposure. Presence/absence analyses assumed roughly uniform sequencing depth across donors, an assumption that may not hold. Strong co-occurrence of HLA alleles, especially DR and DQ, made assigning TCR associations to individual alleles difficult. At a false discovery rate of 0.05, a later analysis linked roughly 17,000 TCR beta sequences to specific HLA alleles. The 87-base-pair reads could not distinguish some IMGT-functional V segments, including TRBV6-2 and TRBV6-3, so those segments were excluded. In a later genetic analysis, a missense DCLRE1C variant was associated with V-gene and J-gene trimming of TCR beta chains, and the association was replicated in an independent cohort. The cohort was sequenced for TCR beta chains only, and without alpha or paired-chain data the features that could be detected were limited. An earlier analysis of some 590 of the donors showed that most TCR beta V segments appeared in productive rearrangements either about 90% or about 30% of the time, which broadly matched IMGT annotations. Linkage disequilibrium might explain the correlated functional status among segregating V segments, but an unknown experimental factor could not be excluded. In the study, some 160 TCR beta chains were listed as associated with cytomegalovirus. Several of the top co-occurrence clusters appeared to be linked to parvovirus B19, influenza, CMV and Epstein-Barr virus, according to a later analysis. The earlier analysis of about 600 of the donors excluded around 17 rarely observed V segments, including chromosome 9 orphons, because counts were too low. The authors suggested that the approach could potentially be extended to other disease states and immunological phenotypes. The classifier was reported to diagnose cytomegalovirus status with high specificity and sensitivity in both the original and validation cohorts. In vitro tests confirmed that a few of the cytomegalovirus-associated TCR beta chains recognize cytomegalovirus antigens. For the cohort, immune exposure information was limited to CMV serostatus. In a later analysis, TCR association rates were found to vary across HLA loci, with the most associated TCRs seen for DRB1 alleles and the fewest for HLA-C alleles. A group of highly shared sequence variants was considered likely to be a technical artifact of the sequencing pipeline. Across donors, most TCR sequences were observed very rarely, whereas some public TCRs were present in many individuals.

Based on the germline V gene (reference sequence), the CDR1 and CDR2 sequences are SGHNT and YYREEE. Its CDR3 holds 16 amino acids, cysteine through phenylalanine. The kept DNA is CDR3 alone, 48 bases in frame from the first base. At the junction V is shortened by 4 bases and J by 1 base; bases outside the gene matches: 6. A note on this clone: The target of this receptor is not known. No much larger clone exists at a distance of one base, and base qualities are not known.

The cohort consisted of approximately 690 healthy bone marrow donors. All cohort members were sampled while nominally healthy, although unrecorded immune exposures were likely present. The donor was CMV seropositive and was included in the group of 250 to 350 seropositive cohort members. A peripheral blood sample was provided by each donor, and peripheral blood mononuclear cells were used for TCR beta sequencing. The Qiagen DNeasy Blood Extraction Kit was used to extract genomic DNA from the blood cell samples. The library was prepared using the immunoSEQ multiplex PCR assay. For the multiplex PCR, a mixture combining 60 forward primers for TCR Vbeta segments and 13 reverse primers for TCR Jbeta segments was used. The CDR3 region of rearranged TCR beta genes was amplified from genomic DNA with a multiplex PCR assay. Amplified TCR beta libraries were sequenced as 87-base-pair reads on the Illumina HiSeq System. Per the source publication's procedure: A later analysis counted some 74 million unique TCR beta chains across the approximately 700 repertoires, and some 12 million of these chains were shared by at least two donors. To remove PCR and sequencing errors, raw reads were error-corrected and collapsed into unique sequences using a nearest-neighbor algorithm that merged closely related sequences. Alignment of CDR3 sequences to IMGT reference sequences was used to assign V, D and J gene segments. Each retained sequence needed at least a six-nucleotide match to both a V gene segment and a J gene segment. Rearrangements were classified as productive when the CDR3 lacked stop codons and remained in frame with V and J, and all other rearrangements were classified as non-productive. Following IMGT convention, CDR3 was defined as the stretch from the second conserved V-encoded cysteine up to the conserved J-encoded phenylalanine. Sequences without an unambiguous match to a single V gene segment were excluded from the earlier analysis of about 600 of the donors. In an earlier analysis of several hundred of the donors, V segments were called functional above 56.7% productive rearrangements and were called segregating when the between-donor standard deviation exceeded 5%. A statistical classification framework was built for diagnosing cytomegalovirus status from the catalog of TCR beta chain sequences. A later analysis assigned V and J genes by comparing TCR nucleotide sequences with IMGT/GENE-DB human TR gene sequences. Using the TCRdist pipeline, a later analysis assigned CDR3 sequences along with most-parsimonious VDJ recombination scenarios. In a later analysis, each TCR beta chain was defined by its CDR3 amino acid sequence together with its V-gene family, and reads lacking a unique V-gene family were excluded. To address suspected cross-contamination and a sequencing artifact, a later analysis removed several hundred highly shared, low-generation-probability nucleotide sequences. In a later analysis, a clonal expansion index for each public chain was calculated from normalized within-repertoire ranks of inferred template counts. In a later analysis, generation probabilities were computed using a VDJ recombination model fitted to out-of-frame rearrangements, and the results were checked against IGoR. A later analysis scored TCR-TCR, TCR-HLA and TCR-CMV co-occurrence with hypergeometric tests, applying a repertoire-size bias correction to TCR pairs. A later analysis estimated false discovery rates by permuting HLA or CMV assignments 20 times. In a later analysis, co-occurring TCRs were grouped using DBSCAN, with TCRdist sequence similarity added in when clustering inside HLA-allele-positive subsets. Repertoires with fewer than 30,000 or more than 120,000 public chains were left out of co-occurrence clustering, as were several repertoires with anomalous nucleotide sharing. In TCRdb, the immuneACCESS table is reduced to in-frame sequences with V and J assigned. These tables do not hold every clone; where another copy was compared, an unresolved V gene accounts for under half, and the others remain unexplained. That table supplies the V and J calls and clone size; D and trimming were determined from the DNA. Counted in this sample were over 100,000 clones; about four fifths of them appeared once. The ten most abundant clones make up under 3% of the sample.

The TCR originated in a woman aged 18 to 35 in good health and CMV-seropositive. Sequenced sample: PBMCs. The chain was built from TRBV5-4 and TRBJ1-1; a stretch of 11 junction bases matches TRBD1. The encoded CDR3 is CASSVDRGRSNTEAFF. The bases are TGTGCCAGCAGCGTGGACAGGGGGCGATCGAACACTGAAGCTTTCTTT.